This T cell receptor beta chain was obtained from a study of T cell responses to AZD1222 COVID-19 vaccine. The germline gives CDR1 SGHRS, CDR2 YFSETQ. The V and J ends lost 4 bases and 1 base respectively, with 9 bases between them. The CDR3 consists of 13 residues. Sequenced by immunoSEQ multiplex PCR; TCRdb stores in-frame clones only, minus some. Among tens of thousands of clones listed, more than 75% were seen once. This clone was counted only a few times. The source is an adult in good health. Sequences were derived from peripheral blood, sampled on day 0 of AZD1222 vaccination. The chain combines TRBV5-1 with TRBJ2-7, with unresolved D. CDR3 sequence (DNA): TGCGCCAGCAGCCCGGGTAGTTCCTACGAGCAGTACTTC. Translated, it gives CASSPGSSYEQYF.